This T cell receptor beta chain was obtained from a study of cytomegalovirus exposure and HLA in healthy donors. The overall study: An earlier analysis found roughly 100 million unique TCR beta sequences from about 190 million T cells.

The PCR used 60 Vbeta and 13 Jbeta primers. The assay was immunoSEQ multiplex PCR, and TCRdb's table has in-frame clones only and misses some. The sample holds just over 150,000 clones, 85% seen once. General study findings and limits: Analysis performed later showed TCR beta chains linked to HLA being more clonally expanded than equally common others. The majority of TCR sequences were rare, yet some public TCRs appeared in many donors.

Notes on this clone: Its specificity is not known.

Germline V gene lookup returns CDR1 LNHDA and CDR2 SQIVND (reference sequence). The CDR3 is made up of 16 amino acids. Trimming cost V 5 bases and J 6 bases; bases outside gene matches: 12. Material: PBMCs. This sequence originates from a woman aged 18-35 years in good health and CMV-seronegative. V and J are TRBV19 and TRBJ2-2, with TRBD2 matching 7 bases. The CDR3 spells CASSPTGREVAGELFF. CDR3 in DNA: TGTGCCAGTAGTCCGACGGGGAGGGAGGTCGCCGGGGAGCTGTTTTTT.